The 21 T cell receptor beta chains presented below share a single source sample, sequenced in a study of shared clonotypes between healthy human individuals. Some clones are missing from TCRdb's copy, which holds only in-frame ones; the method was immunoSEQ multiplex PCR. This table holds 2 million to 3 million clones, 80% to 95% found once. The sequenced sample was naive CD4+ T cells from PBMCs. Noted subset: CD45RA+ positively selected. The receptor set was obtained from a man in his late teens or twenties in good health. Some clones in this sample may be carry-over from other donors' samples.

In its sample, this clone was seen once. The chain is built from TRBV28 and TRBJ2-3; the D gene is possibly TRBD2 (6 bases). Trimming cost V 6 bases and J 0 bases, with 16 bases left between them. CDR1 is MDHEN, CDR2 SYDVKM, per germline. The CDR3 has 16 amino acids. The CDR3 DNA sequence: TGTGCCAGCAGCCGTAGCGGATATACTAGCACAGATACGCAGTATTTT. This codes for CASSRSGYTSTDTQYF.

The chain combines TRBV7-2 with TRBJ1-2; D is perhaps TRBD1 (6 bases). There are 13 residues in the CDR3. Germline-derived CDR1 and CDR2 are SGHTA and FQGNSA. Trimming took 1 base from V and 10 from J, leaving 13 bases between them. The CDR3 loop reads CASSLEARTAYTF. The CDR3 DNA sequence: TGTGCCAGCAGCTTAGAAGCAAGGACAGCCTACACCTTC. Complete variable domain (other parts from reference TRBV7-2 and TRBJ1-2): GAGVSQSPSNKVTEKGKDVELRCDPISGHTALYWYRQSLGQGLEFLIYFQGNSAPDKSGLPSDRFSAERTGGSVSTLTIQRTQQEDSAVYLCASSLEARTAYTFGSGTRLTVV.

The V call is TRBV10-3, the J call TRBJ2-2; TRBD2 aligns across 11 bases. Per germline, CDR1 ENHRY and CDR2 SYGVKD. CDR3 size: 14 residues. V was clipped by 6 bases and J by 5 bases; unmatched bases: 2. The CDR3 sequence is CAISRTSGTGELFF. The CDR3 nucleotides are TGTGCCATCAGCAGGACTAGCGGGACCGGGGAGCTGTTTTTT.

The chain is built from TRBV2 and TRBJ2-4, with D perhaps TRBD1 (5 bases). This CDR3 is built from 15 residues. V lost 4 bases and J lost 4, with 14 bases in between. Germline values: CDR1 SNHLY, CDR2 FYNNEI. The CDR3 nucleotides are TGTGCCAGCAGTGGAGTCTGGGGCCAGAAAAACATTCAGTACTTC. Translated, it gives CASSGVWGQKNIQYF.

This rearrangement joins TRBV19 to TRBJ2-1; TRBD2 matches at 13 bases. V shed 5 bases, J shed 2 bases, and the junction held 3 bases outside the gene matches. The CDR3 is 16 amino acids. The germline CDR1 and CDR2 sequences are LNHDA and SQIVND (reference sequence). CDR3 DNA sequence: TGTGCCAGTAGTCTAGGACTAGCGGGGGCCTACAATGAGCAGTTCTTC. This gives the protein CASSLGLAGAYNEQFF.

The chain joins TRBV18 to TRBJ1-5; weak D call: TRBD1 (6 bases). The CDR3 is 15 amino acids. CDR1 is KGHSH and CDR2 is LQKENI in the germline V gene. V was pared by 3 bases and J by 5 bases, with 14 bases between. This CDR3 reads CASSPQTGIDQPQHF. The CDR3 nucleotides are TGTGCCAGCTCACCCCAGACAGGAATCGATCAGCCCCAGCATTTT.

The chain couples TRBV4-1 to TRBJ2-7; D might be TRBD2 (6 bases). Germline V gene lookup returns CDR1 MGHRA and CDR2 YSYEKL. The V and J ends lost 4 bases and 2 bases respectively, with 18 bases between them. The CDR3 contains 16 residues. The CDR3, as DNA: TGCGCCAGCAGCCCCGCCCCGACTAGTCCCCCCTACGAGCAGTACTTC. Translated: CASSPAPTSPPYEQYF.

The rearrangement uses TRBV7-8 and TRBJ2-6; no reliable D call. V shed 1 base and J shed 2 bases, with 21 bases lying between them. There are 20 residues in the CDR3. Germline loops: CDR1 SGHVS, CDR2 FQNEAQ. Here the CDR3 DNA reads TGTGCCAGCAGCTTAGAGTTGGGATGGCAGGTTCAGGCTGGGGCCAACGTCCTGACTTTC. As protein: CASSLELGWQVQAGANVLTF.

To note about this clone: Just one base apart from a much larger clone, this may be a read error. DNA for the CDR3: TGCGCCAGCAGCTTGAACGCTGAAGCTTTCTTT. Translating gives CASSLNAEAFF. V gene TRBV5-1 combines with J gene TRBJ1-1; D is unresolved. The CDR3 contains 11 residues. CDR1 SGHRS and CDR2 YFSETQ come from the germline V gene.

Regarding this clone: At the DNA level, this CDR3 is encoded by other sequences in the same sample as well. J is TRBJ1-1 and V is TRBV11-2, with TRBD1 matching 11 bases. The CDR3 consists of 14 residues. Per germline, CDR1 SGHAT and CDR2 FQNNGV. Losses at the gene ends were 5 bases for V and 5 bases for J; bases not matched to a gene: 4. CDR3 protein: CASSPGTGGTEAFF. The CDR3 DNA sequence: TGTGCCAGCAGCCCCGGGACAGGGGGTACTGAAGCTTTCTTT.

The chain carries TRBV2 and TRBJ2-3; 11 bases line up with TRBD2. This CDR3 is built from 15 residues. The V gene's germline CDR1 is SNHLY and CDR2 FYNNEI. Losses at the gene ends were 5 bases for V and 4 bases for J; bases not matched to a gene: 5. This CDR3 reads CASSKLAGVPDTQYF. The CDR3 nucleotides read TGTGCCAGCAGTAAACTAGCGGGAGTCCCAGATACGCAGTATTTT.

The V call is TRBV2, the J call TRBJ2-5, with 7 bases fitting TRBD2. Germline V gene sequence: CDR1 SNHLY, CDR2 FYNNEI. The CDR3 consists of 14 residues. The J segment lost 4 bases and the V segment lost 8 bases, leaving 10 bases of the junction unmatched. The CDR3 region has the DNA TGTGCCAGCGGGGGTGGCGCGGGAGCAGAGACCCAGTACTTC. It yields the protein CASGGGAGAETQYF.

The chain combines TRBV5-1 with TRBJ2-7; 7 bases map to TRBD2. This CDR3 is built from 16 residues. CDR1 is SGHRS and CDR2 is YFSETQ in the germline V gene. V gave up 4 bases and J gave up 5 bases; unmatched junction bases: 15. In nucleotides, the CDR3 is TGCGCCAGCAGCCCAGGACTAGTATTGATGAAGGACGAGCAGTACTTC. Translated: CASSPGLVLMKDEQYF.

J is TRBJ2-7 and V is TRBV7-2; D is tentatively TRBD1 or TRBD2 (6 bases each). The germline V gene encodes CDR1 SGHTA and CDR2 FQGNSA. V lost 1 base, J lost 2 bases, and 15 bases lay in between. The CDR3 runs to 16 residues. The CDR3 protein is CASSLGGAGVPYEQYF. The CDR3 region has the DNA TGTGCCAGCAGCTTAGGCGGGGCAGGGGTACCCTACGAGCAGTACTTC.

The chain uses TRBV10-3 and TRBJ2-7, with a tentative D call TRBD1 (5 bases). Between the trimmed V and J ends, which lost 4 bases and 7 bases, there was a span of 20 bases. The CDR3 spans 15 residues. The germline gives CDR1 ENHRY, CDR2 SYGVKD. CDR3 sequence reads: CAISASRRGYGEQYF. In DNA form, the CDR3 reads TGTGCCATCAGTGCCTCTAGAAGGGGTTACGGTGAGCAGTACTTC.

A single count supports this clone. DNA for the CDR3: TGTGCCAGCAGAACCGCTTTTCGGACAAGTCTTGGGAGCGAGCAGTACTTC. Residues: CASRTAFRTSLGSEQYF. This chain links TRBV28 with TRBJ2-5, with D perhaps assigned TRBD1 or TRBD2 (5 bases each). The DNA end favors TRBJ2-7, so the J call may be wrong. CDR1 and CDR2 (germline): MDHEN, SYDVKM. This CDR3 has 17 residues.

The chain has TRBV11-2 and TRBJ2-1; the D gene is possibly TRBD1 (6 bases). Germline CDR1 and CDR2: SGHAT and FQNNGV. With 4 bases removed from V and 5 bases from J, the gap between germline ends came to 9 bases. CDR3 length: 13 residues. The DNA for the CDR3 is TGTGCCAGCAGCTCCGGGACAAACAATGAGCAGTTCTTC. Translation gives CASSSGTNNEQFF.

The rearrangement links TRBV19 to TRBJ2-3; TRBD2 agrees at 11 bases. J was trimmed by 3 bases and V by 4 bases; bases with no gene match: 6. In germline, CDR1 is LNHDA, CDR2 SQIVND (reference sequence). The CDR3 has 16 residues. This CDR3 is CASSTSSGRLTDTQYF. The CDR3 DNA reads as TGTGCCAGTAGTACCTCTAGCGGGAGGTTGACAGATACGCAGTATTTT.

Comment on this clone: A read error may explain this, as a much larger clone is one base away. Other DNA sequences in the sample encode the same CDR3. The chain is built from TRBV5-1 and TRBJ1-1, with 8 bases identical to TRBD1. The CDR3 has 14 amino acids. Unmatched junction bases numbered 2, after V lost 3 bases and J lost 1 base. Germline-derived CDR1 and CDR2 are SGHRS and YFSETQ. Written as DNA, the CDR3 is TGCGCCAGCAGCTCGGACAGGGCGAACACTGAAGCTTTCTTT. Translated: CASSSDRANTEAFF.

CDR3 in amino acids: CASSPGSGILSYEQYF. The CDR3 bases are TGTGCCAGCAGCCCTGGGTCGGGAATCCTCTCCTACGAGCAGTACTTC. The chain uses TRBV7-9 and TRBJ2-7, with D perhaps TRBD2 (5 bases). The CDR3 loop spans 16 amino acids. Trimming stripped 5 bases from V and 0 bases from J, with 17 bases between. Looked up from germline, CDR1 is SEHNR and CDR2 is FQNEAQ (reference sequence).

This clone has a single count. Other DNA sequences from this sample encode an identical CDR3 as well. The chain joins TRBV6-5 to TRBJ1-5; 10 bases match TRBD1. V was clipped by 6 bases and J by 1 base; unmatched bases: 3. Germline V lookup: CDR1 MNHEY, CDR2 SVGAGI. The CDR3 has 15 residues. The CDR3 is CASRRQGASNQPQHF. CDR3 nucleotides: TGTGCCAGCAGACGACAGGGGGCCAGCAATCAGCCCCAGCATTTT.